Following are 22 T cell receptor beta chains from one sample sequenced in a study of blood T cell repertoires in COVID-19. Profiling relied on immunoSEQ multiplex PCR, and the TCRdb table lists in-frame clones only, not all of them. The table includes about 140,000 clones, 70% to 85% detected once. The sequenced material came from peripheral blood. These receptors all stem from a man in his fifties or sixties with active or convalescent COVID-19.

V usage is TRBV5-5 and J usage is TRBJ1-1, with D possibly TRBD1 on 5 matching bases. CDR1 and CDR2 (germline): SGHKS, YYEKEE (reference sequence). Trimming stripped 3 bases from V and 1 base from J, with 10 bases between. The CDR3 is made up of 14 amino acids. The CDR3 nucleotides are TGTGCCAGCAGCTGGGGCAGGGAGAACACTGAAGCTTTCTTT. Amino acids: CASSWGRENTEAFF.

This clone is a singleton in its sample. The chain combines TRBV30 with TRBJ1-6; 10 bases align to TRBD1. The V and J ends lost 0 bases and 11 bases, in that order; junction bases with no gene match: 7. The CDR3 contains 15 residues. The germline CDR1 and CDR2 sequences are GTSNPN and SVGIG (reference sequence). CDR3 coding DNA: TGTGCCTGGAGTGTATCGACAGGGGGCTTCCCACCCCTCCACTTT. This gives the protein CAWSVSTGGFPPLHF.

The V gene is TRBV6-6, the J gene TRBJ1-5; 7 bases fit TRBD1. The CDR3 has 15 amino acids. Germline values: CDR1 MNHNY, CDR2 SVGAGI (reference sequence). V lost 6 bases and J lost 0; bases outside the gene matches: 5. The CDR3 here is CASRSGQYSNQPQHF. The CDR3, as DNA: TGTGCCAGCAGGTCGGGACAGTATAGCAATCAGCCCCAGCATTTT.

This CDR3 reads CASSPTDMDEQYV. In DNA, the CDR3 is TGTGCCAGCAGCCCAACGGACATGGACGAGCAGTACGTC. The V call is TRBV7-9, the J call TRBJ2-7, with TRBD1 as a possible D gene (5 bases). CDR3 length: 13 residues. V lost 5 bases and J 5 bases, leaving 13 bases between the germline ends. Germline CDR1 reads SEHNR; CDR2 reads FQNEAQ (reference sequence).

The V call is TRBV12-3 or TRBV12-4, the J call TRBJ1-5; 8 nucleotides align to TRBD1. CDR3 length equals 13 residues. Trimming took 5 bases from V and 5 from J; bases not matched to a gene: 2. For the CDR3, the DNA is TGTGCCAGCAGTCGGGACAGGTATCAGCCCCAGCATTTT. Translating it yields CASSRDRYQPQHF.

Comment on this clone: The sample holds other DNA sequences that translate to the same CDR3. The chain joins TRBV4-3 to TRBJ1-5, with 7 bases lining up with TRBD1. J gave up 2 bases and V 4 bases, and 2 bases lay outside the gene matches. CDR1 is LGHNA, CDR2 YSLEER, per germline. CDR3 length: 14 amino acids. In DNA, the CDR3 is TGCGCCAGCAGCCCCGGACAGGGCAATCAGCCCCAGCATTTT. Translated: CASSPGQGNQPQHF.

The chain links TRBV6-5 to TRBJ1-5; the D gene is possibly TRBD1 (6 bases). Deletions cut 2 bases from V and 4 bases from J, with 12 bases between. Germline V gene lookup returns CDR1 MNHEY and CDR2 SVGAGI. The CDR3 extends over 15 amino acids. CDR3 amino acids: CASSYTGTQNQPQHF. CDR3 sequence (DNA): TGTGCCAGCAGTTACACCGGGACACAAAATCAGCCCCAGCATTTT.

The J gene is TRBJ2-3, the V gene TRBV5-1; 12 bases match TRBD1. Germline-derived CDR1 and CDR2 are SGHRS and YFSETQ. The CDR3 loop spans 15 amino acids. J gave up 5 bases and V 4 bases, and 5 bases lay outside the gene matches. The CDR3 bases are TGCGCCAGCAGCGCGGGACAGGGGGCCGTAGATACGCAGTATTTT. Its protein is CASSAGQGAVDTQYF.

V and J are TRBV12-3 or TRBV12-4 and TRBJ2-5; TRBD1 might be the D (6 bases). Trimming shortened V by 6 bases and J by 2 bases, and 10 bases separated the two germline ends. The CDR3 is 13 residues long. The CDR3 sequence is CASSRTVQETQYF. In DNA, the CDR3 is TGTGCCAGCAGCCGGACAGTTCAAGAGACCCAGTACTTC.

The rearrangement joins TRBV11-2 to TRBJ1-2; 7 bases are a match to TRBD1. This CDR3 has 15 residues. V lost 5 bases to trimming and J lost 5 bases; unmatched junction nucleotides: 11. The germline gives CDR1 SGHAT, CDR2 FQNNGV. In DNA, the CDR3 is TGTGCCAGCAGCCCCATTGGGACAGACGGTTATGGCTACACCTTC. Protein product: CASSPIGTDGYGYTF.

The rearrangement uses TRBV5-5 and TRBJ1-3; perhaps TRBD1 as D (5 bases). Trimming took 4 bases from V and 4 from J, leaving 15 bases between them. The CDR3 length is 15 residues. The germline V gene encodes CDR1 SGHKS and CDR2 YYEKEE (reference sequence). The CDR3 bases are TGTGCCAGCAGCCCTTCCCCGGGGGGGGGAAACACCATATATTTT. Residues: CASSPSPGGGNTIYF.

This clone appeared once. V gene TRBV7-9 combines with J gene TRBJ1-2; D remains unclear. The CDR3 extends over 12 amino acids. V was pared by 5 bases and J by 5 bases, with 9 bases between. Germline V CDR1 and CDR2: SEHNR, FQNEAQ (reference sequence). The CDR3 reads CASSPMEYGYTF. CDR3 in DNA: TGTGCCAGCAGCCCAATGGAGTATGGCTACACCTTC.

The chain uses TRBV29-1 and TRBJ1-2, with TRBD1 as a possible D gene (5 bases). The V gene lost 5 bases and the J gene lost 4 bases, with 17 bases spanning the gap. This CDR3 spans 14 amino acids. Germline V CDR1 and CDR2: SQVTM, ANQGSEA. CDR3 nucleotides: TGCAGCGTTACCGGGACTCAAGGGTTCTATGGCTACACCTTC. Protein: CSVTGTQGFYGYTF.

This sequence joins TRBV30 and TRBJ1-2; 7 nucleotides match TRBD1. Trimming cost V 5 bases and J 4 bases; bases outside gene matches: 10. CDR1 and CDR2 from the germline V gene are GTSNPN and SVGIG (reference sequence). CDR3 length: 14 amino acids. The CDR3 DNA reads as TGTGCCTGGCTCCGGGACAGCGCCTCCTATGGCTACACCTTC. This codes for CAWLRDSASYGYTF.

V usage is TRBV27 and J usage is TRBJ1-1; 7 bases agree with TRBD1. Germline CDR1 MNHEY, CDR2 SMNVEV (reference sequence). Trimming took 5 bases from V and 6 from J; bases not matched to a gene: 15. CDR3 length: 16 residues. DNA of the CDR3: TGTGCCAGCAGTCAAGACAGGGCTGGTTATATCCCTGAAGCTTTCTTT. Residues: CASSQDRAGYIPEAFF.

The chain couples TRBV6-2 or TRBV6-3 to TRBJ1-2; D uncertain. Germline CDR1 and CDR2: MNHEY and SVGEGT. V was clipped by 2 bases and J by 4 bases, with 5 bases between them. This CDR3 is built from 12 residues. CDR3 protein: CASSYQAYGYTF. Here the CDR3 DNA reads TGTGCCAGCAGTTACCAGGCCTATGGCTACACCTTC.

The rearrangement links TRBV14 to TRBJ2-5; 12 bases are a match to TRBD1. Germline assignment: CDR1 SGHDN and CDR2 FVKESK. The V gene end was trimmed by 3 bases and the J gene end by 5 bases; junction bases not matched to a gene: 4. The length of the CDR3 is 15 residues. The DNA for the CDR3 is TGTGCCAGCAGCCAGGGGACAGGGGGCTGGGAGACCCAGTACTTC. The encoded protein is CASSQGTGGWETQYF.

The V gene is TRBV7-8, the J gene TRBJ1-5; D may be TRBD1 (6 bases). V lost 1 base, J lost 7 bases, and 14 bases lay in between. Germline V gives CDR1 SGHVS, CDR2 FQNEAQ. CDR3 length equals 15 residues. In nucleotides, the CDR3 is TGTGCCAGCAGCTTAGGGCGACAGGCAGCACAGCCCCAGCATTTT. Protein sequence: CASSLGRQAAQPQHF. Supplemented by reference TRBV7-8 and TRBJ1-5, the full variable domain reads GAGVSQSPRYKVAKRGQDVALRCDPISGHVSLFWYQQALGQGPEFLTYFQNEAQLDKSGLPSDRFFAERPEGSVSTLKIQRTQQEDSAVYLCASSLGRQAAQPQHFGDGTRLSIL.

The chain links TRBV2 to TRBJ1-6; possibly TRBD1 for D (6 bases). V lost 3 bases to trimming and J lost 9 bases, with 12 bases between them. This CDR3 is built from 14 residues. The germline V gene has CDR1 SNHLY and CDR2 FYNNEI. This CDR3 reads CASSEVGGSSPLHF. The CDR3 DNA reads TGTGCCAGCAGTGAGGTAGGGGGAAGTTCACCCCTCCACTTT.

V and J are TRBV5-4 and TRBJ1-1; 9 positions agree with TRBD1. Germline trimming cut 4 bases from V and 2 bases from J; bases unmatched to any gene: 3. CDR1 is SGHNT, CDR2 YYREEE, per germline (reference sequence). The CDR3 sequence is 14 residues long. CDR3 sequence reads: CASSMDRGNTEAFF. The CDR3 DNA follows: TGTGCCAGCAGCATGGACAGGGGAAACACTGAAGCTTTCTTT.

The gene calls are TRBV7-2 and TRBJ2-3; 8 bases align to TRBD2. V gave up 5 bases and J gave up 6 bases; unmatched junction bases: 13. The germline CDR1 and CDR2 sequences are SGHTA and FQGNSA. There are 16 residues in the CDR3. The CDR3 region is CASSRWTSSFRDTQYF. CDR3 DNA sequence: TGTGCCAGCAGCAGATGGACTAGCTCATTTAGGGATACGCAGTATTTT.

For the CDR3, the DNA is TGTGCCAGTAGATCAGGGTATTCACCCCTCCACTTT. Amino acids: CASRSGYSPLHF. J is TRBJ1-6 and V is TRBV19; perhaps TRBD1 as D (5 bases). The V end was cut by 6 bases, the J end by 8 bases, with 8 bases between. The germline V gene has CDR1 LNHDA and CDR2 SQIVND (reference sequence). This CDR3 has 12 amino acids. Based on the CDR3 plus reference TRBV19 and TRBJ1-6, the full variable domain is DGGITQSPKYLFRKEGQNVTLSCEQNLNHDAMYWYRQDPGQGLRLIYYSQIVNDFQKGDIAEGYSVSREKKESFPLTVTSAQKNPTAFYLCASRSGYSPLHFGNGTRLTVT.